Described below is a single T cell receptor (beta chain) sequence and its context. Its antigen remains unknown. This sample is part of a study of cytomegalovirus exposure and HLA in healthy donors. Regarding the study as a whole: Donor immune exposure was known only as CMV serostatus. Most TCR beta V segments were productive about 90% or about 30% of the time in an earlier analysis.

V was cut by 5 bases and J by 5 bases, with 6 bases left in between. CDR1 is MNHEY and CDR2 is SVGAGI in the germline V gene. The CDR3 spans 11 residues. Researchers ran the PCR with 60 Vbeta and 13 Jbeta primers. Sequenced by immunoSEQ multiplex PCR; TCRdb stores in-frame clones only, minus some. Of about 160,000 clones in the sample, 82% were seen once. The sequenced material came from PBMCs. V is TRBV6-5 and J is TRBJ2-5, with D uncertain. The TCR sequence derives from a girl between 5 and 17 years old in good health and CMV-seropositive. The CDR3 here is CASSAGETQYF. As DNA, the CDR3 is TGTGCCAGCAGTGCCGGGGAGACCCAGTACTTC.